This T cell receptor beta chain was captured by sequencing in a study of CD8 T cells in ankylosing spondylitis. The CDR3 totals 12 residues. The V end lost 4 bases, the J end lost 8 bases, and 11 bases lay between the germline ends. Preparation of TCR beta libraries was done by quantitative 5'-RACE with molecular barcodes. TCRdb analysed the 5' RACE reads with MiXCR anew, one entry per CDR3 protein. The profile covers under 150,000 distinct CDR3 sequences, with roughly 8.4% appearing a single time and about 7.1% taken by the ten largest. This clonotype was observed many times. Antigen specificity is unknown. Points from the study as a whole: Within ankylosing spondylitis blood, a TCR beta motif made up of eight highly homologous variants appeared to be characteristic. Existing reports had already noted some motif variants in reactive arthritis synovial fluid and blood.

The receptor was isolated from a male donor with ankylosing spondylitis. Specimen: synovial fluid, either unsorted or a sorted T cell fraction (not recorded which). This chain joins TRBV12-3 or TRBV12-4 and TRBJ1-2; D remains unclear. In DNA, the CDR3 is TGTGCCAGCAGTTCCGTCGACAAGGGCTACACCTTC. Translation gives CASSSVDKGYTF.